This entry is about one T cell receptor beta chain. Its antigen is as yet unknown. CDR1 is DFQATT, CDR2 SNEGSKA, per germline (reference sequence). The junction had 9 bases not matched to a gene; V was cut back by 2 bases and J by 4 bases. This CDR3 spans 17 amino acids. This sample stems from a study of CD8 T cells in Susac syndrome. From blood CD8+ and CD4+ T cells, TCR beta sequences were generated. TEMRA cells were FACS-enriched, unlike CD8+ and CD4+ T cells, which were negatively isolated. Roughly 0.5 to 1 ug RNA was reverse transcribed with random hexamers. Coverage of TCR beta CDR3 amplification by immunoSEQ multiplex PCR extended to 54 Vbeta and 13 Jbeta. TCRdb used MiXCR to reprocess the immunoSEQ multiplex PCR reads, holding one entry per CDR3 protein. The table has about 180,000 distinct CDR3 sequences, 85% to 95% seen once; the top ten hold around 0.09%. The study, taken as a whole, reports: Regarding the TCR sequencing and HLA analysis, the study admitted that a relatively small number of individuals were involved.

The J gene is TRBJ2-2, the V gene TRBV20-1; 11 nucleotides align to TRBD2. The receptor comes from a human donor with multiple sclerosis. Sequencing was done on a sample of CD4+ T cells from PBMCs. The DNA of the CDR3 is TGCAGTGCTAGAAGGCTAGCGGGGGGAACGGGCACCGGGGAGCTGTTTTTT. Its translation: CSARRLAGGTGTGELFF.